The 19 T cell receptor beta chains listed next were all sequenced from one sample in a study of shared clonotypes between healthy human individuals. Assay used: immunoSEQ multiplex PCR; TCRdb lists only in-frame clones, some missing. The data hold about 670,000 clones, with roughly 70% observed a single time. The sequenced sample consisted of memory CD4+ T cells sorted from blood. Subset: CD45RA-negative fraction. The receptors here all came from a woman aged 25 to 39 in good health.

This clone is a singleton in its sample. The rearrangement uses TRBV19 and TRBJ2-1; TRBD2 aligns across 12 bases. Looked up from germline, CDR1 is LNHDA and CDR2 is SQIVND (reference sequence). The CDR3 length is 16 residues. V dropped 1 base and J dropped 9; count of bases not matched to a gene: 7. Here the CDR3 DNA reads TGTGCCAGTAGTATAGTTCTAGCGGGAGGGAGGGGTGAGCAGTTCTTC. Residues: CASSIVLAGGRGEQFF.

CDR3 coding DNA: TGTGCCAGTACCTTAAGGGGTATCGCTTTCTTT. The encoded protein is CASTLRGIAFF. This chain connects TRBV19 to TRBJ1-1; perhaps TRBD1 as D (5 bases). Germline V gene lookup returns CDR1 LNHDA and CDR2 SQIVND (reference sequence). V was cut by 7 bases and J by 11 bases, with 14 bases left in between. This CDR3 region has 11 residues.

This chain uses TRBV27 with TRBJ2-7; 9 bases are a match to TRBD2. Germline V gene sequence: CDR1 MNHEY, CDR2 SMNVEV (reference sequence). The CDR3 is made up of 14 amino acids. Unmatched junction bases numbered 6, after V lost 8 bases and J lost 1 base. CDR3 DNA sequence: TGTGCCAGCCGCCGACTAGCGGATTCCTACGAGCAGTACTTC. Amino acids: CASRRLADSYEQYF.

V gene TRBV6-5 combines with J gene TRBJ2-1; D not certain. This CDR3 is 13 amino acids long. In germline, CDR1 is MNHEY, CDR2 SVGAGI. Between the trimmed V and J ends, which lost 8 bases and 6 bases, there was a span of 14 bases. CDR3 nucleotides: TGTGCCAGCCGTTCTTTGCGAGTCAATGAGCAGTTCTTC. It codes for CASRSLRVNEQFF.

Many counts were recorded for this clone. V and J are TRBV19 and TRBJ1-5, with 8 positions matching TRBD1. CDR1 LNHDA and CDR2 SQIVND come from the germline V gene (reference sequence). The CDR3 runs 15 residues. The V segment lost 3 bases and the J segment 6 bases; nucleotides outside the gene matches: 7. The CDR3 DNA sequence: TGTGCCAGTAGTATGACGACAGGGGTAAGTCAGCCCCAGCATTTT. It yields the protein CASSMTTGVSQPQHF.

The gene calls are TRBV29-1 and TRBJ1-1; TRBD1 might be the D (5 bases). CDR3 length: 13 residues. Germline CDR1 and CDR2: SQVTM and ANQGSEA. V gave up 4 bases and J gave up 6 bases, with 15 bases separating them. The CDR3 region has the DNA TGCAGCGTTGGAGTAGAGGAAGGGGCTGAAGCTTTCTTT. This codes for CSVGVEEGAEAFF.

The chain joins TRBV28 to TRBJ2-7; 8 bases align to TRBD2. The CDR3 length is 15 residues. Germline V lookup: CDR1 MDHEN, CDR2 SYDVKM. Germline trimming cut 2 bases from V and 6 bases from J; bases unmatched to any gene: 9. The CDR3 protein is CASSLRTGGPSEQYF. CDR3 nucleotide sequence: TGTGCCAGCAGTTTAAGGACGGGAGGGCCCTCCGAGCAGTACTTC.

The J gene is TRBJ2-1, the V gene TRBV7-8; TRBD2 aligns across 13 bases. Germline CDR1 is SGHVS and CDR2 is FQNEAQ. CDR3 size: 15 residues. The V segment lost 0 bases and the J segment 10 bases; nucleotides outside the gene matches: 3. The CDR3 protein is CASSLAGLAGREQFF. The DNA of the CDR3 is TGTGCCAGCAGCTTAGCGGGACTAGCGGGGAGAGAGCAGTTCTTC.

This clone was seen more than once but under ten times. The gene calls are TRBV2 and TRBJ2-7; tentatively, D is TRBD2 (5 bases). Germline V gives CDR1 SNHLY, CDR2 FYNNEI. Trimming pared 6 bases from V and 2 bases from J, leaving 11 bases between. This CDR3 contains 13 residues. The CDR3 DNA reads as TGTGCCAGCAGACTACTAGGAACCTACGAGCAGTACTTC. Translating gives CASRLLGTYEQYF.

This clone was seen a handful of times. The V and J genes are TRBV11-2 and TRBJ1-5; D not certain. There are 15 residues in the CDR3. The V gene's germline CDR1 is SGHAT and CDR2 FQNNGV. V was pared by 6 bases and J by 0 bases, with 12 bases between. CDR3 DNA: TGTGCCAGCAGTGGCTCCCCTTATAGCAATCAGCCCCAGCATTTT. This sequence encodes CASSGSPYSNQPQHF.

The CDR3 reads CASSEFGTGAEKMTDTQYF. CDR3 coding DNA: TGTGCCAGCAGTGAATTCGGGACAGGGGCAGAAAAAATGACAGATACGCAGTATTTT. The J gene is TRBJ2-3, the V gene TRBV2, with 10 positions matching TRBD1. J lost 3 bases, V lost 2 bases, and 14 bases had no gene match. The CDR3 extends over 19 amino acids. Germline loops: CDR1 SNHLY, CDR2 FYNNEI.

In this sample, this clone turned up once. This chain connects TRBV4-1 to TRBJ2-1, with 11 positions matching TRBD2. Trimming at V came to 6 bases and at J to 0 bases, leaving 4 bases not matched to a gene. Germline V CDR1 and CDR2: MGHRA, YSYEKL. The CDR3 contains 16 residues. The DNA of the CDR3 is TGCGCCAGCAGTTCTAGCGGGAGGTCCTCCTACAATGAGCAGTTCTTC. Encoded protein: CASSSSGRSSYNEQFF.

This clone has ten or more counts. This chain links TRBV7-6 with TRBJ2-1; D is possibly TRBD1 or TRBD2 (5 bases each). CDR3 length: 15 residues. Germline CDR1 reads SGHVS; CDR2 reads FNYEAQ. V lost 3 bases and J lost 3, with 12 bases in between. The CDR3 nucleotides are TGTGCCAGCAGCTTCCTTATGGGGGACTACAATGAGCAGTTCTTC. It codes for CASSFLMGDYNEQFF.

The chain couples TRBV6-6 to TRBJ1-5; TRBD1 aligns across 9 bases. Germline CDR1 reads MNHNY; CDR2 reads SVGAGI (reference sequence). The CDR3 length is 16 residues. J was trimmed by 6 bases and V by 4 bases; bases with no gene match: 10. For the CDR3, the DNA is TGTGCCAGCAGTTCAACGACAGGGGGGCTTGGTCAGCCCCAGCATTTT. Translating gives CASSSTTGGLGQPQHF.

The chain joins TRBV14 to TRBJ1-1; unclear D gene. The germline V gene has CDR1 SGHDN and CDR2 FVKESK. This CDR3 has 15 amino acids. The V end was cut by 3 bases, the J end by 0 bases, with 11 bases between. The CDR3 DNA follows: TGTGCCAGCAGCCATAACAGACACATGAACACTGAAGCTTTCTTT. This translates into CASSHNRHMNTEAFF.

The J gene is TRBJ2-2, the V gene TRBV19; D unresolved. Germline loops: CDR1 LNHDA, CDR2 SQIVND (reference sequence). The CDR3 is made up of 12 amino acids. V shed 7 bases and J shed 4 bases, with 7 bases lying between them. The CDR3 coding sequence is TGTGCCAGTACCCCTCTCACCGGGGAGCTGTTTTTT. Its protein is CASTPLTGELFF.

This clone has only one observation. This specimen includes other DNA sequences encoding the same CDR3. The genes are TRBV4-1 and TRBJ2-2; D possibly corresponds to TRBD1 (6 bases). Deletions cut 3 bases from V and 1 base from J, with 9 bases between. The CDR3 is 15 residues long. Germline V CDR1 and CDR2: MGHRA, YSYEKL. CDR3 amino acids: CASSQQGQNTGELFF. The CDR3 DNA follows: TGCGCCAGCAGCCAGCAGGGGCAGAACACCGGGGAGCTGTTTTTT.

The V call is TRBV6-6, the J call TRBJ1-5, with D uncertain. Germline CDR1 MNHNY, CDR2 SVGAGI (reference sequence). This CDR3 has 16 amino acids. V was cut by 0 bases and J by 4 bases, with 13 bases left in between. CDR3 sequence: CASSYSISLNNQPQHF. The DNA of the CDR3 is TGTGCCAGCAGTTACTCGATTAGTCTTAATAATCAGCCCCAGCATTTT.

The rearrangement uses TRBV5-1 and TRBJ2-1; a possible D gene is TRBD2 (6 bases). This CDR3 has 17 residues. Trimming stripped 0 bases from V and 4 bases from J, with 17 bases between. Germline loops: CDR1 SGHRS, CDR2 YFSETQ. The CDR3 is CASSLALRVRGYNEQFF. The CDR3 coding sequence is TGCGCCAGCAGCTTGGCCCTCAGGGTGCGGGGATACAATGAGCAGTTCTTC.